This T cell receptor (beta chain) originates from a study of graft-versus-host responses after intestinal transplantation. Whole-study results and caveats: GvH clones surfaced in recipient marrow, some emerging earlier in ileum or blood.

For this clone: Its target is not known.

Here immunoSEQ multiplex PCR was the method, and the copy in TCRdb shows in-frame clones only, minus some. The sample lists about 86,000 clones; over 75% were seen once. CDR3 length: 12 amino acids. Germline V lookup: CDR1 SEHNR, CDR2 FQNEAQ (reference sequence). V lost 4 bases to trimming and J lost 5 bases; unmatched junction nucleotides: 2. The V and J genes are TRBV7-9 and TRBJ2-7, with 7 bases that match TRBD1. Sequencing was performed on unstimulated CD8+ T cells sorted from spleen or lymph node cells, taken before intestinal transplant. This receptor was identified in a human donor who received an intestinal transplant. The DNA for the CDR3 is TGTGCCAGCAGCTCACAGGGGAACGAGCAGTACTTC. Protein sequence: CASSSQGNEQYF.